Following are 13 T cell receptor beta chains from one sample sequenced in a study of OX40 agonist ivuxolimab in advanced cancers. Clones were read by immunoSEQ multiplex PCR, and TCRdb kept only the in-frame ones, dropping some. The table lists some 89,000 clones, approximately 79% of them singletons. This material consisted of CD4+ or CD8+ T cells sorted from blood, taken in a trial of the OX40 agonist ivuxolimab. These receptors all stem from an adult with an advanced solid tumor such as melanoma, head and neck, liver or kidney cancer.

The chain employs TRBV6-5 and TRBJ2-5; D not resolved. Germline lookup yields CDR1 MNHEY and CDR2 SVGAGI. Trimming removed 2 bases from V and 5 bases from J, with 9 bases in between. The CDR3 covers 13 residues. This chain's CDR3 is CASSYGSWETQYF. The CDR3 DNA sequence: TGTGCCAGCAGTTACGGCTCTTGGGAGACCCAGTACTTC.

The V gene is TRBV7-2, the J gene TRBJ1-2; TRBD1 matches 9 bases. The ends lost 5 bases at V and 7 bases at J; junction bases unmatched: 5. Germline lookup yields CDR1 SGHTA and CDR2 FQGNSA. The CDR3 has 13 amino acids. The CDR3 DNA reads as TGTGCCAGCAGCAGGGGACAGGGCTCTGGCTACACCTTC. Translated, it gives CASSRGQGSGYTF.

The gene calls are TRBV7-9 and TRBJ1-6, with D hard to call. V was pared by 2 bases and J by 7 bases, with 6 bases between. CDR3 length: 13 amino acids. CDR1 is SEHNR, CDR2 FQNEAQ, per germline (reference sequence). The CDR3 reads CASSLSANSPLHF. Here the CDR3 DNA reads TGTGCCAGCAGCTTATCGGCCAATTCACCCCTCCACTTT. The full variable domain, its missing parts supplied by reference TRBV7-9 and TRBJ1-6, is DTGVSQNPRHKITKRGQNVTFRCDPISEHNRLYWYRQTLGQGPEFLTYFQNEAQLEKSRLLSDRFSAERPKGSFSTLEIQRTEQGDSAMYLCASSLSANSPLHFGNGTRLTVT.

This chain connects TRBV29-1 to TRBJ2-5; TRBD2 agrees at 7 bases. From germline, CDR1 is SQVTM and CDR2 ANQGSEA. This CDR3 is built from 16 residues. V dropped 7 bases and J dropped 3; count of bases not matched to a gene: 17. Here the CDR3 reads CSGTRYRASGEETQYF. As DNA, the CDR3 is TGCAGCGGCACGCGGTATAGGGCTAGCGGAGAAGAGACCCAGTACTTC. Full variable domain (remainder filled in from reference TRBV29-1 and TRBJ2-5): SAVISQKPSRDICQRGTSLTIQCQVDSQVTMMFWYRQQPGQSLTLIATANQGSEATYESGFVIDKFPISRPNLTFSTLTVSNMSPEDSSIYLCSGTRYRASGEETQYFGPGTRLLVL.

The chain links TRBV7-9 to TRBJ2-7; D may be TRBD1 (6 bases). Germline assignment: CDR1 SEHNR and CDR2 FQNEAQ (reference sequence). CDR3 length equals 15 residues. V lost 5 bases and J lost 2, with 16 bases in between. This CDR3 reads CASSISGTRTYEQYF. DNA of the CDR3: TGTGCCAGCAGCATCTCCGGGACAAGGACCTACGAGCAGTACTTC.

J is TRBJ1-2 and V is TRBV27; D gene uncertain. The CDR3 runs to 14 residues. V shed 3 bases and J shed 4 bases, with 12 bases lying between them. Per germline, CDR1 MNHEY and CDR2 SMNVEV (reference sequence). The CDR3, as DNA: TGTGCCAGCAGTTTCGGGCAGGATAGCTATGGCTACACCTTC. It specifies CASSFGQDSYGYTF.

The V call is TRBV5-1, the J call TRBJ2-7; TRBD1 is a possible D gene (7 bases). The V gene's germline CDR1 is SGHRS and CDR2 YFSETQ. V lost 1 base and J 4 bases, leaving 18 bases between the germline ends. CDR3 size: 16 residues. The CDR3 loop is CASSLSIGAGGYEQYF. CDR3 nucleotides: TGCGCCAGCAGCTTGTCGATCGGGGCAGGGGGGTACGAGCAGTACTTC.

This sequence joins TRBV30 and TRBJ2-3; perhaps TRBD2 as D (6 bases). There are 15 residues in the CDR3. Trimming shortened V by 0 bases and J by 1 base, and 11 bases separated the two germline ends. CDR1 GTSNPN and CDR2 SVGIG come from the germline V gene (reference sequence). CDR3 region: CAWSVISGGTDTQYF. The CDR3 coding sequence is TGTGCCTGGAGTGTGATATCGGGGGGCACAGATACGCAGTATTTT.

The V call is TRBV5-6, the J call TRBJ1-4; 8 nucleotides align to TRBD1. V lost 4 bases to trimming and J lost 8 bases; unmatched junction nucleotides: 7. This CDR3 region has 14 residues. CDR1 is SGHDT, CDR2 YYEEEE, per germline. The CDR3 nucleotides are TGTGCCAGCAGCCCAACGGACAGGGACGAAAAACTGTTTTTT. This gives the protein CASSPTDRDEKLFF.

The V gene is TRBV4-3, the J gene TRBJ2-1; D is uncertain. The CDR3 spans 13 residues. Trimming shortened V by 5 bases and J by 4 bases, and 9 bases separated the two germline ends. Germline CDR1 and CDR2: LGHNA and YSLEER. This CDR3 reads CASSVGRYNEQFF. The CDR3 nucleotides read TGCGCCAGCAGCGTCGGGCGTTACAATGAGCAGTTCTTC.

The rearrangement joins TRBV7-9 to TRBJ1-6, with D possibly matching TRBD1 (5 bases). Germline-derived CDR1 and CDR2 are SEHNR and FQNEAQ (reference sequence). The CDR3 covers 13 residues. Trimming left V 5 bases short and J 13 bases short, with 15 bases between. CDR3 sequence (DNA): TGTGCCAGCAGCCCCAGGGTTTGGGCGCCCCTCCACTTT. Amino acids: CASSPRVWAPLHF.

CDR3 in DNA: TGTGCCACCAGCAGAGATGCGCTAGCCCAAGAGACCCAGTACTTC. This sequence encodes CATSRDALAQETQYF. This chain uses TRBV15 with TRBJ2-5, with D possibly being TRBD2 (5 bases). Germline loops: CDR1 LNHNV, CDR2 YYDKDF (reference sequence). The V end was cut by 0 bases, the J end by 1 base, with 9 bases between. The CDR3 is made up of 15 amino acids.

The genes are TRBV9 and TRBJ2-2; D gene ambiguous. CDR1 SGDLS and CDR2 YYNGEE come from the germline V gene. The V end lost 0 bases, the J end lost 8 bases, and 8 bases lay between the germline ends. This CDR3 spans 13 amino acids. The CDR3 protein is CASSVALRGELFF. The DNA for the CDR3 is TGTGCCAGCAGCGTAGCGCTGAGGGGGGAGCTGTTTTTT.